Listed below are T cell receptor beta chains from one sample, sequenced in a study of beta chain features in type 1 diabetes. This table comes from immunoSEQ multiplex PCR, and its TCRdb copy is limited to in-frame clones, with some not included. Among 450,000 or so clones listed, 10% to 12% were seen once. The source material was naive CD4+ T cells from blood. Receptors originate from a woman between 18 and 29 years old in good health. CDR3s include the opening cysteine and the closing phenylalanine or tryptophan. D genes are given only for firm matches. For some rows the clone size is stated as once, few or many, or as a class when expanded; others skip it.

>TRBD2|few|TRBJ2-1|TRBV19
TGTGCCAGCGTTAATCCATTAGGCGGGGGGACTTACAATGAGCAGTTCTTC
CASVNPLGGGTYNEQFF
>NA|few|TRBJ2-7|TRBV5-1
TGCGCCAGCAGCTTGGCGGGACAACCGAGCTCCTACGAGCAGTACTTC
CASSLAGQPSSYEQYF
>NA|NA|TRBJ2-4|TRBV11-1
TGTGCCAGCAGCTTAGTCATCCGGGTTCGAATACTAGCCAAAAACATTCAGTACTTC
CASSLVIRVRILAKNIQYF
>NA|few|TRBJ2-3|TRBV7-2
TGTGCCAGCAGCTTAACCATTTCCACAGATACGCAGTATTTT
CASSLTISTDTQYF
>TRBD1|once|TRBJ1-2|TRBV7-2
TGTGCCAGCACCGGGACAGCCTATGGCTACACCTTC
CASTGTAYGYTF
>NA|NA|TRBJ1-2|TRBV21-1
TGTGCCAGCAGCAACGAACAGGGCCTATCGGAAGGCTACACCTTC
CASSNEQGLSEGYTF
>NA|NA|TRBJ2-6|TRBV27
TGTGCCAGCAGTCCCCTCCAGGGTTACTCTGGGGCCAACGTCCTGACTTTC
CASSPLQGYSGANVLTF
>NA|NA|TRBJ2-2|TRBV6-6
TGTGCCAGCAGTTACAAATACACCGGGGAGCTGTTTTTT
CASSYKYTGELFF
>NA|NA|TRBJ1-1|TRBV29-1
TGCAGCGTTGCGGGGCGGAACACTGAAGCTTTCTTT
CSVAGRNTEAFF
>NA|NA|TRBJ2-4|TRBV14
TGTGCCAGCAGCCGCCCCGGAACAGTAAACATTCAGTACTTC
CASSRPGTVNIQYF
>TRBD1|NA|TRBJ2-7|TRBV18
TGTGCCAGCTCACTGACAGGGAACCCCTACGAGCAGTACTTC
CASSLTGNPYEQYF
>NA|few|TRBJ1-1|TRBV29-1
TGCAGCGTAATACCGGGACCCTTGAACACTGAAGCTTTCTTT
CSVIPGPLNTEAFF
>NA|few|TRBJ1-3|TRBV30
TGTGCCTGGAGTGTGGCAGGGGGAAACACCATATATTTT
CAWSVAGGNTIYF
>NA|NA|TRBJ1-2|TRBV9
TGTGCCAGCAGCGTAGGGGACGTTGGTGAGGGCTACACCTTC
CASSVGDVGEGYTF
>NA|NA|TRBJ1-5|TRBV29-1
TGCAGCGTTGTTGACGGGGAGGTGCAGCCCCAGCATTTT
CSVVDGEVQPQHF
>TRBD1|few|TRBJ2-1|TRBV9
TGTGCCAGCAGCCCAAAAACCGGGACAGGGATCCTCAATGAGCAGTTCTTC
CASSPKTGTGILNEQFF
>NA|NA|TRBJ1-5|TRBV7-2
TGTGCCAGCAGCTTAGCGTCGGGAGTTTCGCCCAATCAGCCCCAGCATTTT
CASSLASGVSPNQPQHF
>TRBD1|many|TRBJ2-4|TRBV9
TGTGCCAGCAGCGTAGGAAGACAGGGTCAAATTCAGTACTTC
CASSVGRQGQIQYF
>NA|NA|TRBJ1-6|TRBV4-1
TGCGCCAGCAGCCAACCGACCAAGAGTCGCTATAATTCACCCCTCCACTTT
CASSQPTKSRYNSPLHF
>TRBD2|few|TRBJ2-1|TRBV2
TGTGCCCAAACCGGGACTAGCGGGGGTAATGAGCAGTTCTTC
CAQTGTSGGNEQFF
>TRBD1|NA|TRBJ2-6|TRBV19
TGTGCCAGTAGTACCCCCCTATCGACAGGGCCCTACCCCTCTGGGGCCAACGTCCTGACTTTC
CASSTPLSTGPYPSGANVLTF
>NA|few|TRBJ2-6|TRBV7-9
TGTGCCAGCAACTCGGGCTCTGGGGCCAACGTCCTGACTTTC
CASNSGSGANVLTF
>TRBD1|few|TRBJ1-2|TRBV7-2
TGTGCCAGCAGGCGACAGGGGACCGGTGGCTACACCTTC
CASRRQGTGGYTF
>NA|few|TRBJ2-6|TRBV5-1
TGCGCCAGCAGCTTGGGGCTAGCTGGGGCCAACGTCCTGACTTTC
CASSLGLAGANVLTF
>NA|few|TRBJ2-7|TRBV30
TGTGCCTGGAGTGTAGGCAGGGCCCGGGTGGACGAGCAGTACTTC
CAWSVGRARVDEQYF
>TRBD2|NA|TRBJ2-2|TRBV5-1
TGCGCCAGCAGCCCCTTTACCAGCGGGACGAACACCGGGGAGCTGTTTTTT
CASSPFTSGTNTGELFF
>NA|NA|TRBJ2-3|TRBV27
TGTGCCAGCAGTTATTCCGGGACAAGAACGGCAGATACGCAGTATTTT
CASSYSGTRTADTQYF
>TRBD1|NA|TRBJ1-3|TRBV30
TGTGCCTGGAGCCGACAGGGGCAACACTCTGGAAACACCATATATTTT
CAWSRQGQHSGNTIYF
>TRBD1|few|TRBJ2-1|TRBV25-1
TGTGCCAGCAAGATAAATCCGGGACAGGGGATGGGCAATGAGCAGTTCTTC
CASKINPGQGMGNEQFF
>TRBD1|NA|TRBJ2-1|TRBV30
TGTGCCTGGAGTCCCGGGACAGGGAGATACAATGAGCAGTTCTTC
CAWSPGTGRYNEQFF
>NA|NA|TRBJ1-1|TRBV7-2
TGTGCCAGCAGCTCCCCAGCTTCCCCGAACACTGAAGCTTTCTTT
CASSSPASPNTEAFF
>NA|few|TRBJ2-5|TRBV5-1
TGCGCCAGCAGCTTGAGACAGGAGACCCAGTACTTC
CASSLRQETQYF
>NA|few|TRBJ2-3|TRBV7-9
TGTGCCAGCAGCTCCACGTCTCGGGCAGATACGCAGTATTTT
CASSSTSRADTQYF
>NA|few|TRBJ2-4|TRBV2
TGTGCCAGCAGTGGTTTTAGCAACGCCAAAAACATTCAGTACTTC
CASSGFSNAKNIQYF
>TRBD2|few|TRBJ2-7|TRBV30
TGTGCCTGGAGTTGGGGGAGGGGAACCTACGAGCAGTACTTC
CAWSWGRGTYEQYF
>TRBD1|NA|TRBJ1-5|TRBV14
TGTGCCAGCAGCCAGAGGGCAGGGGGCCCGAGCCAGCCCCAGCATTTT
CASSQRAGGPSQPQHF
>NA|NA|TRBJ2-1|TRBV30
TGTGCCTGGAGTCACAGGGGACTTATATACAATGAGCAGTTCTTC
CAWSHRGLIYNEQFF
>NA|NA|TRBJ1-5|TRBV5-6
TGTGCCAGCAGCTTATTAGGGGAAGGTAATCAGCCCCAGCATTTT
CASSLLGEGNQPQHF
>NA|few|TRBJ2-3|TRBV5-1
TGCGCCAGCAGCTTAACAGATACGCAGTATTTT
CASSLTDTQYF
>NA|NA|TRBJ2-1|TRBV29-1
TGCAGCATCGACGCAAACTCCTACAATGAGCAGTTCTTC
CSIDANSYNEQFF
>TRBD1|few|TRBJ2-1|TRBV5-6
TGTGCCAGCAGCTTCGTGGGACAGGGGTCCTACAATGAGCAGTTCTTC
CASSFVGQGSYNEQFF
>NA|NA|TRBJ2-7|TRBV4-2
TGTGCCAGCAGCCCGGACCTTTCCTACGAGCAGTACTTC
CASSPDLSYEQYF
>TRBD1|NA|TRBJ2-7|TRBV10-3
TGTGCCATCAGCTCCTCCGGGACAGGGCCCCACGAGCAGTACTTC
CAISSSGTGPHEQYF
>NA|NA|TRBJ1-5|TRBV7-9
TGTGCCAGCAGCTTACTGAGCGCGCAGCCCCAGCATTTT
CASSLLSAQPQHF
>NA|NA|TRBJ1-1|TRBV9
TGTGCCAGCAGGGATGGGGACGGGAGAATGAACACTGAAGCTTTCTTT
CASRDGDGRMNTEAFF
>NA|many|TRBJ2-5|TRBV9
TGTGCCAGCAGCACCCGCTCGGGTACTACGACCCAGTACTTC
CASSTRSGTTTQYF
>NA|NA|TRBJ2-5|TRBV7-2
TGTGCCAGCAGCTTAGGAAGGGTAGAGACCCAGTACTTC
CASSLGRVETQYF
>NA|NA|TRBJ2-3|TRBV4-3
TGCGCCAGCAGCCTAACTGAGTCCACAGATACGCAGTATTTT
CASSLTESTDTQYF
>TRBD2|NA|TRBJ2-3|TRBV15
TGTGCCACGTCACTAGCGGGAGTTACGCAGTATTTT
CATSLAGVTQYF